This TCR beta chain derives from a study of T cell clonotyping in hematopoietic cell transplantation. The wider study: Pretransplant recipient samples were taken after cytoreduction.

Study-wide results and caveats: After transplant, recipient diversity fell while pathologically expanded clonotypes grew through day 180.

Trimming took 0 bases from V and 6 from J; bases not matched to a gene: 6. The CDR3 totals 15 residues. Germline loops: CDR1 MNHNS, CDR2 SASEGT. Details on this clone: Antigen unknown.

Stated time point: recipient sample about 28 days before transplant, after cytoreduction. Blood collection times were about day -28 and days 30, 100, 180 posttransplant. Clones were sequenced by immunoSEQ multiplex PCR, and TCRdb holds only the in-frame ones, with some missing. The sample consists of around 15,000 clones, 85% to 95% of them appearing once. The material sequenced was peripheral blood mononuclear cells, taken before stem cell transplant. The chain joins TRBV6-1 to TRBJ1-2; 8 bases map to TRBD1. The receptor comes from a man between 18 and 35 years old with biphenotypic leukemia. Some clones in this sample may be carry-over from other donors' samples. The CDR3 sequence: CASSEAGQGMHGYTF. The CDR3, as DNA: TGTGCCAGCAGTGAAGCTGGACAGGGTATGCATGGCTACACCTTC.